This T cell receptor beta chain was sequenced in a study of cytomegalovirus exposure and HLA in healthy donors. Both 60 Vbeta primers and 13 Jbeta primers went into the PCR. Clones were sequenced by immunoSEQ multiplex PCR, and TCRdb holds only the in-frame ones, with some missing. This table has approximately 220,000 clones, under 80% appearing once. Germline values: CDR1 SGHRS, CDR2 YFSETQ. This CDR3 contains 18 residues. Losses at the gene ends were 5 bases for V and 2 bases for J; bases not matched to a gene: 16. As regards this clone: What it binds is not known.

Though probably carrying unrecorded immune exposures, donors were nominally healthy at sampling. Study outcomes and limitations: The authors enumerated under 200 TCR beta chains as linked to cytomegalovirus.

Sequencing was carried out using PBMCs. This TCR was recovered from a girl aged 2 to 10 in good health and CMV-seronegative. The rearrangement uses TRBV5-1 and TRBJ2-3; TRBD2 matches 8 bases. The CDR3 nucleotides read TGCGCCAGCAGATTCTCCCCCGAATTAGCGGGAACCACAGATACGCAGTATTTT. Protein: CASRFSPELAGTTDTQYF. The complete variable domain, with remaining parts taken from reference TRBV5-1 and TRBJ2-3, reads KAGVTQTPRYLIKTRGQQVTLSCSPISGHRSVSWYQQTPGQGLQFLFEYFSETQRNKGNFPGRFSGRQFSNSRSEMNVSTLELGDSALYLCASRFSPELAGTTDTQYFGPGTRLTVL.